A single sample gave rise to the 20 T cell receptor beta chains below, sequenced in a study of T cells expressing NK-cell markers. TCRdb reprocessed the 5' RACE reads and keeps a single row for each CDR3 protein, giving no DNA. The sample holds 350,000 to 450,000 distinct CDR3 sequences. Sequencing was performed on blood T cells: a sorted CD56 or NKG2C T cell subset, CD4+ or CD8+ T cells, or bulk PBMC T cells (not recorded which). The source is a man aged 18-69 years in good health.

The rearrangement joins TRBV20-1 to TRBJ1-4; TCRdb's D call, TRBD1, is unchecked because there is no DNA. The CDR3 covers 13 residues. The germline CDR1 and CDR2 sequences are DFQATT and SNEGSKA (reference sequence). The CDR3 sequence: CSAKDRLIEKLFF.

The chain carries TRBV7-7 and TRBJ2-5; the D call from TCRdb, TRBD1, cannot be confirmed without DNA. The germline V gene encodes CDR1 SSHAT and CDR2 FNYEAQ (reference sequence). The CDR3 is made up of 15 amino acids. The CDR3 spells CASSSLGGAQETQYF. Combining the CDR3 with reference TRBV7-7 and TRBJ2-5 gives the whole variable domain GAGVSQSPRYKVTKRGQDVTLRCDPISSHATLYWYQQALGQGPEFLTYFNYEAQPDKSGLPSDRFSAERPEGSISTLTIQRTEQRDSAMYRCASSSLGGAQETQYFGPGTRLLVL.

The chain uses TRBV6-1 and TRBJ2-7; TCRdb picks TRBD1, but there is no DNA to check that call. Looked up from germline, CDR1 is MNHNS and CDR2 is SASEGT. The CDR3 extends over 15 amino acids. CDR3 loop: CASRPDRHSAYEQYF.

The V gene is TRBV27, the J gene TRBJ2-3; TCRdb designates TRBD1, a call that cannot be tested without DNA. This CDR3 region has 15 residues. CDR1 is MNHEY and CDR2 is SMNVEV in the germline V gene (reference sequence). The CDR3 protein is CASSSWGGATDTQYF.

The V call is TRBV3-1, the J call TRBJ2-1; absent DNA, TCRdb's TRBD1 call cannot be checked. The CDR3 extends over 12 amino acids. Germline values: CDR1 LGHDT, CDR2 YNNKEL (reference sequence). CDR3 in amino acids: CASSQGASGQFF.

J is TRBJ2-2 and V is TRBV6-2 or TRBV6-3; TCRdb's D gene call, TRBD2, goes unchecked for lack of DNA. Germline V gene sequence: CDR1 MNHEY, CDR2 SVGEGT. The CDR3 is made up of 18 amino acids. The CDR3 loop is CASSYNHGLAGRGGELFF.

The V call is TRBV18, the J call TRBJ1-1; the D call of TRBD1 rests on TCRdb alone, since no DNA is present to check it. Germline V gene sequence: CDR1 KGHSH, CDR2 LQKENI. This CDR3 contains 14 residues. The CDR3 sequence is CASSRTGMNTEAFF.

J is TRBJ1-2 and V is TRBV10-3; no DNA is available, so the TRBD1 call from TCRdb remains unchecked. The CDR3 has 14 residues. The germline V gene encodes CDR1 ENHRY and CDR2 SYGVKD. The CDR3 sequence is CAIRSGQRSYGYTF.

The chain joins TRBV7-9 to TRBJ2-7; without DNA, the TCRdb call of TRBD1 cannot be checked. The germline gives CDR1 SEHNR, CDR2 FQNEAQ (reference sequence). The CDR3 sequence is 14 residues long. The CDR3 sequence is CASSLAGGPNEQYF.

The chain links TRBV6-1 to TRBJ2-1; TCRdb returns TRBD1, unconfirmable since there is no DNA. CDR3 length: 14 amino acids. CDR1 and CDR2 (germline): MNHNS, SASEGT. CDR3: CASRHRGRIDEQFF.

CDR3 in amino acids: CASSLRGVDEKLFF. The chain joins TRBV5-1 to TRBJ1-4; TCRdb's D call of TRBD1 is untestable without DNA. The CDR3 has 14 residues. CDR1 is SGHRS, CDR2 YFSETQ, per germline.

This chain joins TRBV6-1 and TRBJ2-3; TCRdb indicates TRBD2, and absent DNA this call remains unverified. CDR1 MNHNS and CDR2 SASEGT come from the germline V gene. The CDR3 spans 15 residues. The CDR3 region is CANQPWRDYTDTQYF.

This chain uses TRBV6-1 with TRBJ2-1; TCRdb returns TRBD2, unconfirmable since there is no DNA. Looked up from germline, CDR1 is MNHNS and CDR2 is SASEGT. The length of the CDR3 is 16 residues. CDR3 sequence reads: CASSAKSSGGTAEQFF.

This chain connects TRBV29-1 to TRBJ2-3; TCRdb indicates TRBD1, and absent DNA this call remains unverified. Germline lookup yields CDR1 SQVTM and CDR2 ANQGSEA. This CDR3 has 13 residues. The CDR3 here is CSVRGQGTDTQYF.

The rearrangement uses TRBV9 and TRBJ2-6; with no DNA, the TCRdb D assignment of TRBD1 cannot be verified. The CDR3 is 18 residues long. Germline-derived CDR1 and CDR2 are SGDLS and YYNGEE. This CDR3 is CASSVEGTGGSGANVLTF.

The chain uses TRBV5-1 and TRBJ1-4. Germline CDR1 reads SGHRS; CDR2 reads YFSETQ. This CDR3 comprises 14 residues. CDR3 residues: CASSPAGVGEKLFF.

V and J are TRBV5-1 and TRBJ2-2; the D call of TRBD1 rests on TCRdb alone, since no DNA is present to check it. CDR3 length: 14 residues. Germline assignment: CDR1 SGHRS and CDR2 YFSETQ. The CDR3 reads CASSPRPPPGELFF.

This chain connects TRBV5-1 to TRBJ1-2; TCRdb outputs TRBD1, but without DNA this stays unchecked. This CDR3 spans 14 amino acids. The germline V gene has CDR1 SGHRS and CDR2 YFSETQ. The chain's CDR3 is CASSLGDGVYGYTF.

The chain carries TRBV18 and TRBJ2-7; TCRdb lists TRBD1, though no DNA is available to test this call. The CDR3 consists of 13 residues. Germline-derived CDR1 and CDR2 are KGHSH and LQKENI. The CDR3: CASSQTSGSEQYF.

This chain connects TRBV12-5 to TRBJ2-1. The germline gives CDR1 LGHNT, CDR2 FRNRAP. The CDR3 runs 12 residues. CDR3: CASGLVTNEQFF.